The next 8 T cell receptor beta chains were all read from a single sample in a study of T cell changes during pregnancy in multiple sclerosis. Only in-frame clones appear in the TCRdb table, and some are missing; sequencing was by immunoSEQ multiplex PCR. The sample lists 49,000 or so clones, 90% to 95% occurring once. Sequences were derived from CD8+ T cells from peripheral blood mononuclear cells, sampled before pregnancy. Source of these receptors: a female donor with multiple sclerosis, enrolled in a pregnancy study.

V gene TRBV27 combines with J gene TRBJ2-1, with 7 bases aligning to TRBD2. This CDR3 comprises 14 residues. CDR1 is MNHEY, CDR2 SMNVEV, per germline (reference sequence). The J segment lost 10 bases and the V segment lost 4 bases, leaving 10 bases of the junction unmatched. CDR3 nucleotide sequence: TGTGCCAGCAGTTCCCTGACTAGCACTTGGGAGCAGTTCTTC. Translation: CASSSLTSTWEQFF.

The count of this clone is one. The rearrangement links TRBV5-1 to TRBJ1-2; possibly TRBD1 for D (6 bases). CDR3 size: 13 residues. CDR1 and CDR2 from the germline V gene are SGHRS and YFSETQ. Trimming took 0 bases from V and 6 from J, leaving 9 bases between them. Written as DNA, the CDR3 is TGCGCCAGCAGCTTGGCCGGGACACATGGCTACACCTTC. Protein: CASSLAGTHGYTF. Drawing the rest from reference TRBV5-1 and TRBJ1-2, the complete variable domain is KAGVTQTPRYLIKTRGQQVTLSCSPISGHRSVSWYQQTPGQGLQFLFEYFSETQRNKGNFPGRFSGRQFSNSRSEMNVSTLELGDSALYLCASSLAGTHGYTFGSGTRLTVV.

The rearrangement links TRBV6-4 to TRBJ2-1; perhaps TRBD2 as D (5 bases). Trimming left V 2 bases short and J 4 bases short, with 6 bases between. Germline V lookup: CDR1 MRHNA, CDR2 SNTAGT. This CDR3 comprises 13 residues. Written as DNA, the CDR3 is TGTGCCAGCAGTGACGGGGAGTACAATGAGCAGTTCTTC. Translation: CASSDGEYNEQFF.

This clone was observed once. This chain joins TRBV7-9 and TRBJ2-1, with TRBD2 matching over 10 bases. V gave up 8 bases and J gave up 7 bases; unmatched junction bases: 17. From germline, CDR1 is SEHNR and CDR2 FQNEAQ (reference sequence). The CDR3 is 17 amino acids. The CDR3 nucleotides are TGTGCCAGCCTAAAAGCGGGAGGGCCAATTTTGTGGAATGAGCAGTTCTTC. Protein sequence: CASLKAGGPILWNEQFF. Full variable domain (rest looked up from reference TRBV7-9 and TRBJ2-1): DTGVSQNPRHKITKRGQNVTFRCDPISEHNRLYWYRQTLGQGPEFLTYFQNEAQLEKSRLLSDRFSAERPKGSFSTLEIQRTEQGDSAMYLCASLKAGGPILWNEQFFGPGTRLTVL.

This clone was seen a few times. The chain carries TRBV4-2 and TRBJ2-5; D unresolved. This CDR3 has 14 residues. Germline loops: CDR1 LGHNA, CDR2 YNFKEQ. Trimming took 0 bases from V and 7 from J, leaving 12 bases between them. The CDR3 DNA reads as TGTGCCAGCAGCCAAGATATCGGGTCGGGGACCCAGTACTTC. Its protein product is CASSQDIGSGTQYF.

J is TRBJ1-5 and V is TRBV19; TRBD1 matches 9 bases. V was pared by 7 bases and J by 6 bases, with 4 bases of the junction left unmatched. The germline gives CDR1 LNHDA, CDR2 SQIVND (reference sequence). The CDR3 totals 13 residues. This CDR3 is CASTQGAGQPQHF. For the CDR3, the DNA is TGTGCCAGTACACAGGGGGCGGGTCAGCCCCAGCATTTT.

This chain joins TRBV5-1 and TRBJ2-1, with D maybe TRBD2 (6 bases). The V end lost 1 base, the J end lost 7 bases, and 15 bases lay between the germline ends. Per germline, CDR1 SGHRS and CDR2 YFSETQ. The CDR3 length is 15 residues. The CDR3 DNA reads TGCGCCAGCAGCTTGAGCCATTTAGCGGCAAATGAGCAGTTCTTC. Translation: CASSLSHLAANEQFF.

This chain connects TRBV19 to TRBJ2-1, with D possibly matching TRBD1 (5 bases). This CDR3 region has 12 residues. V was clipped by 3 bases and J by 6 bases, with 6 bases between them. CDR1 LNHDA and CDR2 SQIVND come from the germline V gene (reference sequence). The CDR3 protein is CASSIQGNEQFF. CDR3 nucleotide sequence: TGTGCCAGTAGTATTCAGGGCAATGAGCAGTTCTTC.